This T cell receptor (beta chain) emerged from a study of shared clonotypes between healthy human individuals. For the study at large: A donor's plate count was three for CD4 naive and three for CD4 memory; CD8 naive had two and CD8 memory one. Study results and limitations: Among donors, sharing of clonotypes was expected to be affected by sequencing depth. Incompleteness in sorted-subset sequencing, despite large depth, was shown by rarefaction. About 5.2% was the fraction of naive CD4 clonotypes found shared across four donors.

The V gene's germline CDR1 is SGHDT and CDR2 YYEEEE. This CDR3 is built from 12 residues. Profiled with immunoSEQ multiplex PCR; TCRdb holds only in-frame clones, not every one. This sample has 2 million to 2.5 million clones, with 90% to 96% found just once. Concerning this clone: The target antigen is unknown.

Material for sequencing was naive CD4+ T cells sorted from blood. Described subset: CD45RA+ positively selected. The chain carries TRBV5-6 and TRBJ2-5; perhaps TRBD2 as D (5 bases). Gene TRBJ2-7 matches the end of the DNA better, so the J call may be wrong. This clonotype was sampled from a man between 18 and 35 years old in good health. In nucleotides, the CDR3 is TGTGCCAGCAGCTTGTTAGCGACCGAGCAGTACTTC. It yields the protein CASSLLATEQYF.